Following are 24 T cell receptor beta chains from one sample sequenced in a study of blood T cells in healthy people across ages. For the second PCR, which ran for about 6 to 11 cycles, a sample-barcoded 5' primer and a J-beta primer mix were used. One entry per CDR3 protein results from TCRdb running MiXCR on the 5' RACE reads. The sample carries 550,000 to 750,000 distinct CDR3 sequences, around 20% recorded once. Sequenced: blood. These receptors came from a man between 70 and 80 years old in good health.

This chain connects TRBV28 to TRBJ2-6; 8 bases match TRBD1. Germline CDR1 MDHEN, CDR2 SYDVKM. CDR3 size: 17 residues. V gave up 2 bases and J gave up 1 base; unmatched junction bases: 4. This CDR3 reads CASSLTGGPSGANVLTF. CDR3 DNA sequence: TGTGCCAGCAGTTTAACAGGGGGACCTTCTGGGGCCAACGTCCTGACTTTC.

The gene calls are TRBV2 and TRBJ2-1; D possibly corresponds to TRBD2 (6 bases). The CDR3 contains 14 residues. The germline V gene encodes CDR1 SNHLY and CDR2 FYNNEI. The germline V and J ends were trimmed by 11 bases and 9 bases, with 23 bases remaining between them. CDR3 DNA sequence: TGTGCCGGAGGGTTGGGGTACAGTGGCGGTGAGCAGTTCTTC. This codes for CAGGLGYSGGEQFF.

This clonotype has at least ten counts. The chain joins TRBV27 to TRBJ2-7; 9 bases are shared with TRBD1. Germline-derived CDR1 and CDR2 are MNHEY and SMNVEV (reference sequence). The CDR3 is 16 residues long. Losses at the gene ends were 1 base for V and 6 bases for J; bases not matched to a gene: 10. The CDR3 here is CASSLFGTGSLGEQYF. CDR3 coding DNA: TGTGCCAGCAGTTTATTTGGGACAGGGTCCCTGGGCGAGCAGTACTTC.

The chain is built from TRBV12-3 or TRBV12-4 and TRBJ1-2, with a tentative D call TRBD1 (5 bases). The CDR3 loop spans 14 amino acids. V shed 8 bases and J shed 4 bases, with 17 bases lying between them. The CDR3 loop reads CASDFGGWGYGYTF. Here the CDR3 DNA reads TGTGCCAGCGACTTTGGGGGGTGGGGCTATGGCTACACCTTC.

CDR3 loop: CRGLAGDRTNTGELFF. The CDR3 bases are TGCAGGGGACTAGCGGGAGATCGGACGAACACCGGGGAGCTGTTTTTT. V and J are TRBV20-1 and TRBJ2-2; 14 bases fit TRBD2. The germline V gene has CDR1 DFQATT and CDR2 SNEGSKA (reference sequence). The CDR3 sequence is 16 residues long.

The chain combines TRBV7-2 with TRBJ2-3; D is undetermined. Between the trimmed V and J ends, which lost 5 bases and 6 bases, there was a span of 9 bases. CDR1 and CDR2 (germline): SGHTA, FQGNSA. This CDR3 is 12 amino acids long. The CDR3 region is CASSTLRDTQYF. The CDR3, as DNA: TGTGCCAGCAGCACCCTACGGGATACGCAGTATTTT.

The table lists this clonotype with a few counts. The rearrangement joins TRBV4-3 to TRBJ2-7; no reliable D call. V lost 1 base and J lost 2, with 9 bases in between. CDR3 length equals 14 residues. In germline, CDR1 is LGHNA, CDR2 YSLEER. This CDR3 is CASSQGMTTYEQYF. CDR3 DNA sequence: TGCGCCAGCAGCCAAGGAATGACAACCTACGAGCAGTACTTC.

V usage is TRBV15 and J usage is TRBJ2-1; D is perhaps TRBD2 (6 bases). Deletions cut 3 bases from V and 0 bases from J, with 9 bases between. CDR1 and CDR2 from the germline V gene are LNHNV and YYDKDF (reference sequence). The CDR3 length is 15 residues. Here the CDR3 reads CATSSSGNSYNEQFF. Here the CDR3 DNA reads TGTGCCACCAGCAGTAGCGGAAACTCCTACAATGAGCAGTTCTTC. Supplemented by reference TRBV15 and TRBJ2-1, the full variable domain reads DAMVIQNPRYQVTQFGKPVTLSCSQTLNHNVMYWYQQKSSQAPKLLFHYYDKDFNNEADTPDNFQSRRPNTSFCFLDIRSPGLGDTAMYLCATSSSGNSYNEQFFGPGTRLTVL.

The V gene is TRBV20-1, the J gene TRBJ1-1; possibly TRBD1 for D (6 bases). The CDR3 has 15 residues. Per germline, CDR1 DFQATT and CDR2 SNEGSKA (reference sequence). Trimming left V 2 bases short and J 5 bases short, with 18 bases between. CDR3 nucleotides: TGCAGTGCTAGATCTCATTCGGGGGCCCGTACTGAAGCTTTCTTT. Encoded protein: CSARSHSGARTEAFF.

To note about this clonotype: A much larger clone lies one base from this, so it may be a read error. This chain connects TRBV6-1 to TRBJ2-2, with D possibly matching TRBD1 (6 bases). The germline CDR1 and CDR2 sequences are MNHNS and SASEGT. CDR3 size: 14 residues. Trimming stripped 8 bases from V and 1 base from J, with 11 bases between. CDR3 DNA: TGTGCCAGCCACGACAGGAAGAACACCGGGGAGCTGTTTTTT. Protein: CASHDRKNTGELFF.

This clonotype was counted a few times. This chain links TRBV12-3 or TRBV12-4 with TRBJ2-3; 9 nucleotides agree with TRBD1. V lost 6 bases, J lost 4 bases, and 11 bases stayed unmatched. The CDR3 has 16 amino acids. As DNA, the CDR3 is TGTGCCAGCAGGACCGGGACAGGGAGCTTCCCAGATACGCAGTATTTT. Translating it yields CASRTGTGSFPDTQYF.

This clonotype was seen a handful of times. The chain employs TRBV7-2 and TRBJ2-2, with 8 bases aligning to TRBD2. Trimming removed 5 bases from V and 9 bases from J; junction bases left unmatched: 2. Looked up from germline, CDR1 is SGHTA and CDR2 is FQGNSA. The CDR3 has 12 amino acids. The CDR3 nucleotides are TGTGCCAGCAGCGTTAGCGGGAGGGAGCTGTTTTTT. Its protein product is CASSVSGRELFF. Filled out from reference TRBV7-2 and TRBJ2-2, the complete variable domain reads GAGVSQSPSNKVTEKGKDVELRCDPISGHTALYWYRQSLGQGLEFLIYFQGNSAPDKSGLPSDRFSAERTGGSVSTLTIQRTQQEDSAVYLCASSVSGRELFFGEGSRLTVL.

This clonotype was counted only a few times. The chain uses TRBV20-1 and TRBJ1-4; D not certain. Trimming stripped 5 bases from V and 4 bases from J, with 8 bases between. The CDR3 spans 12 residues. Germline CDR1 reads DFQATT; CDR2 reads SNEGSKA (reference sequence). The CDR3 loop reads CSAWAFNEKLFF. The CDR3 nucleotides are TGCAGTGCTTGGGCCTTTAATGAAAAACTGTTTTTT.

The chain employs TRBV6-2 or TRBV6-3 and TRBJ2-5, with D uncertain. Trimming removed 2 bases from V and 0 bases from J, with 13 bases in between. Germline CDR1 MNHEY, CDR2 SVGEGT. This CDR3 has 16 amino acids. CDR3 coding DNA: TGTGCCAGCAGTTACGTCAGGAGCCTAAACCAAGAGACCCAGTACTTC. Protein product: CASSYVRSLNQETQYF.

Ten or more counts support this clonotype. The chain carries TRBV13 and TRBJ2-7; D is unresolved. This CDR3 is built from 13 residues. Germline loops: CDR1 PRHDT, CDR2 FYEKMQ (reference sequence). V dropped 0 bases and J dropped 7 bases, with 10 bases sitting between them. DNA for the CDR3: TGTGCCAGCAGCTTAGGCCGAGTCGGTGAGCAGTACTTC. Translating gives CASSLGRVGEQYF.

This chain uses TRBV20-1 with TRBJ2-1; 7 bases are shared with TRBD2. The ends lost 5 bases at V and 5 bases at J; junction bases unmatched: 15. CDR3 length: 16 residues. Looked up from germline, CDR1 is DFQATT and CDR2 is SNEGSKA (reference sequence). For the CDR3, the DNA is TGCAGTGCTCCCCAGGCCGGCCAGCGGGGCCACAATGAGCAGTTCTTC. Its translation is CSAPQAGQRGHNEQFF.

Here the CDR3 DNA reads TGTGCCAGCAGTGCCCGGACAGTTGATACGCAGTATTTT. Protein sequence: CASSARTVDTQYF. V is TRBV6-2 or TRBV6-3 and J is TRBJ2-3; TRBD1 is a possible D gene (6 bases). Germline-derived CDR1 and CDR2 are MNHEY and SVGEGT. The CDR3 length is 13 residues. V dropped 5 bases and J dropped 6 bases, with 12 bases sitting between them.

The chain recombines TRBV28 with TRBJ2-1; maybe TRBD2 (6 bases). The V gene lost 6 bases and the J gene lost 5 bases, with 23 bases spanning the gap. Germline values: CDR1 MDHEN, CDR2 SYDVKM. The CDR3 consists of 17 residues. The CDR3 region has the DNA TGTGCCAGCAGATACTCTCTCGGAGGAGGGAACAACAATGAGCAGTTCTTC. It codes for CASRYSLGGGNNNEQFF.

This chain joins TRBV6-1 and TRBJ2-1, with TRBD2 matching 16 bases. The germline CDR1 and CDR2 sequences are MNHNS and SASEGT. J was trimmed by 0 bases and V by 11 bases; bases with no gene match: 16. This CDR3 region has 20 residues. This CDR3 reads CAHRGAPGLAGGTSYNEQFF. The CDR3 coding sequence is TGTGCCCACAGAGGGGCCCCGGGACTAGCGGGAGGGACCTCCTACAATGAGCAGTTCTTC.

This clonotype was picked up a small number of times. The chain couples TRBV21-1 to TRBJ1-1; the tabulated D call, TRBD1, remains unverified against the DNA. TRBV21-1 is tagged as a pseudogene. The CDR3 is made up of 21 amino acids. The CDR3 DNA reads TGTGCCAGCAGCAAACCGATAAGTGTAGGAGACAGGGGGCGCCCGGGCACTGAAGCTTTCTTT. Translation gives CASSKPISVGDRGRPGTEAFF.

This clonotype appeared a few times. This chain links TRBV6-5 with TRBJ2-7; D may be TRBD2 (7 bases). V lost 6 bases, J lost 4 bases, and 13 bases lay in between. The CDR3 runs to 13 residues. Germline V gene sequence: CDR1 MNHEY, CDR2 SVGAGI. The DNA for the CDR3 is TGTGCCAGCAGACAAGGGGGGGAGTACGAGCAGTACTTC. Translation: CASRQGGEYEQYF.

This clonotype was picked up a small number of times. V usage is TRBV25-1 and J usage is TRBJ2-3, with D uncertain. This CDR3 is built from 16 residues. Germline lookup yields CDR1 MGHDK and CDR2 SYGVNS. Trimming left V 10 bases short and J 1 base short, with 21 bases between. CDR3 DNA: TGTGCCACCGAAAAGGGCAGCGCCGCCGGCACAGATACGCAGTATTTT. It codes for CATEKGSAAGTDTQYF.

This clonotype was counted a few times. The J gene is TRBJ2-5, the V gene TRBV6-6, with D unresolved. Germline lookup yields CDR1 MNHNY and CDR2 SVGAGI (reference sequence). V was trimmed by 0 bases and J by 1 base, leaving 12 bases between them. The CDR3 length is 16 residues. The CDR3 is CASSYSKTHLQETQYF. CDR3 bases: TGTGCCAGCAGTTACTCGAAGACACACCTCCAAGAGACCCAGTACTTC.

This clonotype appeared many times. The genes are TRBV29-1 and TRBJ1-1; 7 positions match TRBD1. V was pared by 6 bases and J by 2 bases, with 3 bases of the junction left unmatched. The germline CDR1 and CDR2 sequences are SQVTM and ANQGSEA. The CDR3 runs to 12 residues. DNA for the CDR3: TGCAGCGTCCGGACAGGAAACACTGAAGCTTTCTTT. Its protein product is CSVRTGNTEAFF.